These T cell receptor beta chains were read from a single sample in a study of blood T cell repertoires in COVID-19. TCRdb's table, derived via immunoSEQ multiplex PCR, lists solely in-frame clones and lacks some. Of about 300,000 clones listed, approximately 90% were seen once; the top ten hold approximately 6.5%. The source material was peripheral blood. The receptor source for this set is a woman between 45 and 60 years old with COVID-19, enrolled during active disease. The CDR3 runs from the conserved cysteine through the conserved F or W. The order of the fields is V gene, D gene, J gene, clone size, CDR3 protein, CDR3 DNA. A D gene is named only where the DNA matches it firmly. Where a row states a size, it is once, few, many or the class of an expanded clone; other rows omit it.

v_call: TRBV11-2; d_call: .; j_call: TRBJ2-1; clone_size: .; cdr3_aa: CASSLTGLSYNEQFF; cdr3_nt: TGTGCCAGCAGCTTAACAGGGCTCTCCTACAATGAGCAGTTCTTC
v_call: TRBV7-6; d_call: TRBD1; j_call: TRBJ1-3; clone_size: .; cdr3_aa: CASSFGTGISGNTIYF; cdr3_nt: TGTGCCAGCAGCTTCGGGACAGGGATCTCTGGAAACACCATATATTTT
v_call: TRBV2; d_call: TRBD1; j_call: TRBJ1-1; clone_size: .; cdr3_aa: CASSLGQGNTEAFF; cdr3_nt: TGTGCCAGCAGCCTCGGACAGGGGAACACTGAAGCTTTCTTT
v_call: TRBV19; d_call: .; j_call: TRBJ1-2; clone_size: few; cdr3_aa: CASRLQGYGYTF; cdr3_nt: TGTGCCAGTAGACTACAGGGATATGGCTACACCTTC
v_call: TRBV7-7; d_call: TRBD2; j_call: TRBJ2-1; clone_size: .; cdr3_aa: CASSSGTSGLGGNEQFF; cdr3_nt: TGTGCCAGCAGCTCCGGGACTAGCGGGCTGGGGGGTAATGAGCAGTTCTTC
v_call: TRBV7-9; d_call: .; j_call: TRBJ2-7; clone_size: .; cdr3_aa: CASSSRGRGSSYEQYF; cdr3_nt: TGTGCCAGCAGCTCCCGGGGTAGGGGGAGCTCCTACGAGCAGTACTTC
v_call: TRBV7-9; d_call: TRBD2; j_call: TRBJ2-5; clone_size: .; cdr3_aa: CASSFGTSGSKETQYF; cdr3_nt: TGTGCCAGCAGCTTTGGGACTAGCGGGAGTAAAGAGACCCAGTACTTC
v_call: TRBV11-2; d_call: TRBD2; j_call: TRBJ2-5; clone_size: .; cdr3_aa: CASRTGLSGREETQYF; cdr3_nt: TGTGCCAGCAGAACCGGCCTCAGCGGGAGGGAAGAGACCCAGTACTTC
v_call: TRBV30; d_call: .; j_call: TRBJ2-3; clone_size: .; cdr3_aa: CAWARGGDPIADTQYF; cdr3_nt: TGTGCCTGGGCGAGGGGGGGGGACCCAATAGCAGATACGCAGTATTTT
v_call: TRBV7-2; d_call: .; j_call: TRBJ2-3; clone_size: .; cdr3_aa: CASSFGGGRTDTQYF; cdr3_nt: TGTGCCAGCAGCTTTGGAGGCGGCCGCACAGATACGCAGTATTTT
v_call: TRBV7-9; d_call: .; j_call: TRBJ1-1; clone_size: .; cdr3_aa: CASSLELNTEAFF; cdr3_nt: TGTGCCAGCAGCTTGGAGCTGAACACTGAAGCTTTCTTT
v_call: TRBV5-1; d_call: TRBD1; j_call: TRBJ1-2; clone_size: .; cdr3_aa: CASSSSPGQGVLGGYTF; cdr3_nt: TGCGCCAGCAGCTCATCCCCGGGACAGGGGGTGTTAGGTGGCTACACCTTC
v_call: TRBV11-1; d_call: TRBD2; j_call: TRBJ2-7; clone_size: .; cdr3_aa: CASSGLAGQYF; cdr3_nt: TGTGCCAGCAGCGGACTAGCGGGACAGTACTTC
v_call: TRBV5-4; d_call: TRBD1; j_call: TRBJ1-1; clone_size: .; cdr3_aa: CASSLGTGQTEAFF; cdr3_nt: TGTGCCAGCAGCTTAGGGACAGGGCAAACTGAAGCTTTCTTT
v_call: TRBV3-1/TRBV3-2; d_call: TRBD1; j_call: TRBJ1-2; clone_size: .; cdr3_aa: CASSPNDRGNGYTF; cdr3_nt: TGTGCCAGCAGCCCTAACGACAGGGGTAATGGCTACACCTTC
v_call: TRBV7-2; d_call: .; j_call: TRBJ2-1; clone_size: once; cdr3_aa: CASSLARNNEQFF; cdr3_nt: TGTGCCAGCAGCTTAGCGCGAAACAATGAGCAGTTCTTC
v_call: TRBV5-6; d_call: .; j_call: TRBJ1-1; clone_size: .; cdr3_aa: CASSHLTDNTEAFF; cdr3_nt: TGTGCCAGCAGCCACCTGACAGATAACACTGAAGCTTTCTTT
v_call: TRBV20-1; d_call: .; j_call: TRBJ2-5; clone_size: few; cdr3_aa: CSASGSFGRIAETQYF; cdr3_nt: TGCAGTGCTAGTGGTTCTTTCGGGCGGATAGCGGAGACCCAGTACTTC
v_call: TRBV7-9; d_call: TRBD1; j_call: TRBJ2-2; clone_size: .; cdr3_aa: CASSPRTGGTGELFF; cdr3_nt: TGTGCCAGCAGCCCACGGACAGGGGGCACCGGGGAGCTGTTTTTT
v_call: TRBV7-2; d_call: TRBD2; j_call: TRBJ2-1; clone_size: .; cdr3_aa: CASSPRAGGAYNEQFF; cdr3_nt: TGTGCCAGCAGCCCCAGAGCGGGAGGCGCCTACAATGAGCAGTTCTTC
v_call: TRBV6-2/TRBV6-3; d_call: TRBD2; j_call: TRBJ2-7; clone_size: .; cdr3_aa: CASNPGTSGHSYEQYF; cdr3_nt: TGTGCCAGCAACCCCGGGACTAGCGGGCACTCCTACGAGCAGTACTTC
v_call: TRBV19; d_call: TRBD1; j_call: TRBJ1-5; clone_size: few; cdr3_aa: CASSLIRQGGDQPQHF; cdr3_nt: TGTGCCAGTAGTTTGATTCGACAGGGGGGAGATCAGCCCCAGCATTTT
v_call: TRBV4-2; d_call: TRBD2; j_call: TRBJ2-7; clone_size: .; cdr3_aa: CASSLGTSGRDEQYF; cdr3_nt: TGTGCCAGCAGCCTCGGGACTAGCGGGAGGGACGAGCAGTACTTC
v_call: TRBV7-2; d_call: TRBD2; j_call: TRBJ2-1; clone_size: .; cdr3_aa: CASSLRTSGYNEQFF; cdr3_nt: TGTGCCAGCAGCTTGAGGACTAGCGGCTACAATGAGCAGTTCTTC
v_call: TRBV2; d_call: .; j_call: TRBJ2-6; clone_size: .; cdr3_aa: CASTRDRISGANVLTF; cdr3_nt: TGTGCCAGCACCCGCGACAGAATTTCTGGGGCCAACGTCCTGACTTTC
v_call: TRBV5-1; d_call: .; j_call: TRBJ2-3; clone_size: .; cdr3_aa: CASSLASTDTQYF; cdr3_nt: TGCGCCAGCAGCTTGGCTAGCACAGATACGCAGTATTTT
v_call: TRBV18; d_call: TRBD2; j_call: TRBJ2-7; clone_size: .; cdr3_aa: CASSPPGRALYEQYF; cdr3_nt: TGTGCCAGCTCACCGCCGGGGAGGGCCCTCTACGAGCAGTACTTC
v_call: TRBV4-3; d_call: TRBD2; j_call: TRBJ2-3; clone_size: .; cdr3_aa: CASSQFSSGITDTQYF; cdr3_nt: TGCGCCAGCAGTCAATTTTCTAGCGGGATAACAGATACGCAGTATTTT
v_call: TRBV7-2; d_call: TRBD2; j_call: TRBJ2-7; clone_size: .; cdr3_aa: CASSRGLAVGEQYF; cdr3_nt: TGTGCCAGCAGCCGGGGACTAGCGGTAGGCGAGCAGTACTTC
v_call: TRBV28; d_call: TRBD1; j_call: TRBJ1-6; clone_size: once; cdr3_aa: CASSWLPGQNSPLHF; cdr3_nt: TGTGCCAGCAGCTGGCTACCGGGACAGAATTCACCCCTCCACTTT
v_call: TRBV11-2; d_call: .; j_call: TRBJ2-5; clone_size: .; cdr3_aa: CASSPLGRGSQETQYF; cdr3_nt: TGTGCCAGCAGTCCCTTAGGAAGGGGGAGTCAAGAGACCCAGTACTTC
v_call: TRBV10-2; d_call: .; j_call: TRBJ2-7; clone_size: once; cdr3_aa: CASSAPLVSVPYEQYF; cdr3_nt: TGCGCCAGCAGTGCCCCCCTTGTTAGCGTCCCCTACGAGCAGTACTTC
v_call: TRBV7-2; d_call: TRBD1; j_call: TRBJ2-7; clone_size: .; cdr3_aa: CASSSGQGSSYEQYF; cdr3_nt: TGTGCCAGCAGCTCAGGACAGGGGTCCTCCTACGAGCAGTACTTC
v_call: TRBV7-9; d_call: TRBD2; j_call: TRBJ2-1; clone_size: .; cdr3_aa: CASNQPLAGEDEQFF; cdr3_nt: TGTGCCAGCAATCAACCGCTAGCGGGAGAAGATGAGCAGTTCTTC
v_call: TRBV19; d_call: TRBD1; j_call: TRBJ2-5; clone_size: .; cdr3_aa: CASSSNRDRGSETQYF; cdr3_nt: TGTGCCAGTAGTAGCAACCGGGACAGGGGGTCCGAGACCCAGTACTTC
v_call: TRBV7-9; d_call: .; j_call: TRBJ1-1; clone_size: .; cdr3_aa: CASSLRDKEGTEAFF; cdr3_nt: TGTGCCAGCAGCTTACGAGACAAGGAAGGCACTGAAGCTTTCTTT
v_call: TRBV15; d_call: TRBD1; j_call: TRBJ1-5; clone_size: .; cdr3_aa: CATSREGQLDQPQHF; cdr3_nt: TGTGCCACCAGCAGAGAGGGACAGCTTGATCAGCCCCAGCATTTT
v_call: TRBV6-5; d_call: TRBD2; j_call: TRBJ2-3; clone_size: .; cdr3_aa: CASAGATDTQYF; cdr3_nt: TGTGCCAGCGCGGGAGCCACAGATACGCAGTATTTT
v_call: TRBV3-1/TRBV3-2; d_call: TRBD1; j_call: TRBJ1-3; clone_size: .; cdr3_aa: CASSLGGQGANTIYF; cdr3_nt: TGTGCCAGCAGCCTTGGGGGACAGGGGGCGAACACCATATATTTT
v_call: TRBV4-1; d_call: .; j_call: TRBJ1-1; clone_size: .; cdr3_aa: CASSQGDYQATEAFF; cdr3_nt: TGCGCCAGCAGCCAAGGGGACTACCAGGCGACTGAAGCTTTCTTT
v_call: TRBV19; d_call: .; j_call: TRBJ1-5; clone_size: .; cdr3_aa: CASSIVPYQPQHF; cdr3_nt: TGTGCCAGTAGTATAGTTCCTTATCAGCCCCAGCATTTT
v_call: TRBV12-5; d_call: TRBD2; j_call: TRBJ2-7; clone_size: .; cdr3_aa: CASGLVSGSLYEQYF; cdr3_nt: TGTGCTAGTGGTTTGGTTAGCGGGAGTCTCTACGAGCAGTACTTC
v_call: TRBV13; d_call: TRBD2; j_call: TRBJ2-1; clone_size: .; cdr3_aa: CASSDRGDNEQFF; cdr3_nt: TGTGCCAGCAGCGACCGGGGGGACAATGAGCAGTTCTTC
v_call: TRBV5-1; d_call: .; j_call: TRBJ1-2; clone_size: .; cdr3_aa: CASSLATNYGYTF; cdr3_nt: TGCGCCAGCAGCTTGGCCACAAACTATGGCTACACCTTC
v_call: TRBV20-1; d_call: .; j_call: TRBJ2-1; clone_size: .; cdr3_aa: CSASSFGGGLASYNEQFF; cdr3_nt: TGCAGTGCTAGTTCGTTCGGAGGGGGCCTTGCCTCCTACAATGAGCAGTTCTTC
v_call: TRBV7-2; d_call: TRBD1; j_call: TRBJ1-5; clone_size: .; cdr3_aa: CASSYGQVHNQPQHF; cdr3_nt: TGTGCCAGCAGCTACGGACAGGTGCACAATCAGCCCCAGCATTTT
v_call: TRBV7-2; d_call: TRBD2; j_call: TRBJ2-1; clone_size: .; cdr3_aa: CASIISGSAYNEQFF; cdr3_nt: TGTGCCAGCATCATTAGCGGGAGCGCCTACAATGAGCAGTTCTTC
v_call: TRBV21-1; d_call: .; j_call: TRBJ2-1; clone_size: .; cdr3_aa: CASSLSVLPTYNEQFF; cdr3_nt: TGTGCCAGCAGCCTAAGCGTCCTTCCAACCTACAATGAGCAGTTCTTC
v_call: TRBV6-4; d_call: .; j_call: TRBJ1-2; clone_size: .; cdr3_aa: CASPTGRGIRDRYGYTF; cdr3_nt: TGTGCCAGCCCGACGGGCAGGGGAATTCGGGACCGCTATGGCTACACCTTC
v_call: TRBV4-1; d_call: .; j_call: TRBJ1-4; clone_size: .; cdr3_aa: CASSHLQGNEKLFF; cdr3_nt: TGCGCCAGCAGCCACCTGCAGGGGAATGAAAAACTGTTTTTT
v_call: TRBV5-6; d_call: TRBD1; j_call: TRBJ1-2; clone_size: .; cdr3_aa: CASSLDRANGYTF; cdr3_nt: TGTGCCAGCAGCCTTGACAGGGCAAATGGCTACACCTTC
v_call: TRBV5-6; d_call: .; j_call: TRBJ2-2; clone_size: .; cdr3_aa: CASSFSGRWYTGELFF; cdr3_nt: TGTGCCAGCAGCTTCAGTGGGAGATGGTACACCGGGGAGCTGTTTTTT
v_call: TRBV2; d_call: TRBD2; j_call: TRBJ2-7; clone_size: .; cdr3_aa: CASSESSGSLYEQYF; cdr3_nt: TGTGCCAGCAGTGAAAGTAGCGGGAGCCTGTACGAGCAGTACTTC
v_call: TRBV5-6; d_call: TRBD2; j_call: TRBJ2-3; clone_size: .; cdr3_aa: CASSLVREKGTDTQYF; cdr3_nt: TGTGCCAGCAGCTTGGTGCGGGAGAAAGGAACAGATACGCAGTATTTT
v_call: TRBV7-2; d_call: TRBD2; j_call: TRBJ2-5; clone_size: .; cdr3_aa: CASSLNLRAGGGKTQYF; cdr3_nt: TGTGCCAGCAGCTTAAACCTACGAGCGGGAGGGGGTAAGACCCAGTACTTC